The next 15 T cell receptor beta chains were all read from a single sample in a study of blood T cell repertoires in COVID-19. The table came from immunoSEQ multiplex PCR; TCRdb's copy has only in-frame clones and leaves some out. The sample records roughly 60,000 clones, 80% to 90% being singletons. The sequencing sample was made of peripheral blood. The receptors here all came from a man in his forties with acute or convalescent COVID-19.

The chain combines TRBV9 with TRBJ1-2, with a possible D match to TRBD1 (6 bases). The V gene's germline CDR1 is SGDLS and CDR2 YYNGEE. CDR3 length: 16 amino acids. The V end was cut by 0 bases, the J end by 4 bases, with 16 bases between. DNA of the CDR3: TGTGCCAGCAGCGTAGGCAGCGGGGGCTGGTTCTATGGCTACACCTTC. Translated, it gives CASSVGSGGWFYGYTF.

The table lists this clone with a count of one. The chain couples TRBV24-1 to TRBJ1-1; weak D call: TRBD1 (6 bases). Trimming stripped 5 bases from V and 0 bases from J, with 12 bases between. This CDR3 has 15 residues. CDR1 is KGHDR and CDR2 is SFDVKD in the germline V gene. The CDR3 DNA is TGTGCCACCAGTGCTTCCGGGACACTGAACACTGAAGCTTTCTTT. It specifies CATSASGTLNTEAFF.

This clone was detected only once. V usage is TRBV5-8 and J usage is TRBJ1-1, with D possibly TRBD1 on 6 matching bases. This CDR3 comprises 16 residues. V lost 4 bases to trimming and J lost 6 bases, with 22 bases between them. The V gene's germline CDR1 is SGHTS and CDR2 YDEGEE. The CDR3 is CASSLYKGMGAAEAFF. In nucleotides, the CDR3 is TGTGCCAGCAGCCTTTACAAGGGAATGGGGGCGGCTGAAGCTTTCTTT.

The chain uses TRBV11-2 and TRBJ2-7; 7 bases are a match to TRBD2. The germline CDR1 and CDR2 sequences are SGHAT and FQNNGV. This CDR3 comprises 14 residues. The ends lost 1 base at V and 7 bases at J; junction bases unmatched: 7. Here the CDR3 DNA reads TGTGCCAGCAGCTTAGTCGGCGGGGGAAGAGAGCAGTACTTC. Translating it yields CASSLVGGGREQYF.

This chain uses TRBV6-5 with TRBJ1-1; 7 nucleotides match TRBD1. Looked up from germline, CDR1 is MNHEY and CDR2 is SVGAGI. V lost 6 bases, J lost 1 base, and 5 bases stayed unmatched. The CDR3 is made up of 14 amino acids. The CDR3, as DNA: TGTGCCAGCAGAGCATCAGGGGGGAACACTGAAGCTTTCTTT. As protein: CASRASGGNTEAFF.

In nucleotides, the CDR3 is TGTGCCTGGATAAGGACAGGAAGGGATGGGGGCTACACCTTC. This translates into CAWIRTGRDGGYTF. The rearrangement uses TRBV30 and TRBJ1-2; the match to TRBD1 covers 7 bases. J lost 8 bases, V lost 4 bases, and 13 bases had no gene match. There are 14 residues in the CDR3. CDR1 GTSNPN and CDR2 SVGIG come from the germline V gene (reference sequence).

This chain links TRBV27 with TRBJ1-5, with D perhaps TRBD1 (6 bases). V was cut by 10 bases and J by 5 bases, with 18 bases left in between. CDR3 length: 14 residues. In germline, CDR1 is MNHEY, CDR2 SMNVEV (reference sequence). The CDR3 is CATRGGRYDQPQHF. The CDR3 region has the DNA TGTGCCACCAGAGGGGGAAGGTATGATCAGCCCCAGCATTTT.

The chain is built from TRBV30 and TRBJ1-6; D unresolved. The CDR3 sequence is 15 residues long. Germline CDR1 GTSNPN, CDR2 SVGIG (reference sequence). The V end was cut by 4 bases, the J end by 0 bases, with 10 bases between. Written as DNA, the CDR3 is TGTGCCTGGAAGCTGCCAAGCTCCTATAATTCACCCCTCCACTTT. This translates into CAWKLPSSYNSPLHF.

The chain employs TRBV27 and TRBJ1-5, with a tentative D call TRBD1 (5 bases). Trimming removed 3 bases at V and 1 base at J, with 7 bases between. Germline values: CDR1 MNHEY, CDR2 SMNVEV (reference sequence). This CDR3 is 14 amino acids long. CDR3 region: CASSFGGSNQPQHF. Written as DNA, the CDR3 is TGTGCCAGCAGTTTCGGGGGAAGCAATCAGCCCCAGCATTTT.

The gene calls are TRBV19 and TRBJ2-1; D is possibly TRBD2 (5 bases). The CDR3 is made up of 16 amino acids. The ends were cut back, 4 bases at V and 2 bases at J, with 15 bases in the middle. Germline CDR1 LNHDA, CDR2 SQIVND (reference sequence). The CDR3 DNA reads TGTGCCAGTAGTAGCACCTTCGGAGGAACCTACAATGAGCAGTTCTTC. Protein product: CASSSTFGGTYNEQFF.

The chain couples TRBV5-1 to TRBJ1-3; 7 positions agree with TRBD1. The trim removed 4 bases at V and 2 bases at J, leaving 3 bases unmatched. CDR1 is SGHRS, CDR2 YFSETQ, per germline. There are 14 residues in the CDR3. The CDR3 sequence is CASSPGTAGNTIYF. Here the CDR3 DNA reads TGCGCCAGCAGCCCTGGGACAGCTGGAAACACCATATATTTT.

This clone was seen just once. The chain is built from TRBV10-3 and TRBJ1-2, with D perhaps matching TRBD1 (6 bases). Per the germline V gene, CDR1 is ENHRY and CDR2 is SYGVKD. V gave up 6 bases and J gave up 5 bases, with 16 bases separating them. CDR3 size: 14 residues. This CDR3 reads CAISGQSGNYGYTF. DNA for the CDR3: TGTGCCATCAGCGGACAGAGCGGGAATTATGGCTACACCTTC.

This clone was observed once. The chain couples TRBV12-5 to TRBJ1-5; unclear D gene. The CDR3 has 18 residues. Germline CDR1 and CDR2: LGHNT and FRNRAP. The V end lost 7 bases, the J end lost 5 bases, and 27 bases lay between the germline ends. Here the CDR3 DNA reads TGTGCTAGTGCCTTTGGTAGCTTGCTGGGGAAGAGGGATCAGCCCCAGCATTTT. Residues: CASAFGSLLGKRDQPQHF. The full variable domain, its missing parts supplied by reference TRBV12-5 and TRBJ1-5, is DARVTQTPRHKVTEMGQEVTMRCQPILGHNTVFWYRQTMMQGLELLAYFRNRAPLDDSGMPKDRFSAEMPDATLATLKIQPSEPRDSAVYFCASAFGSLLGKRDQPQHFGDGTRLSIL.

The chain couples TRBV11-2 to TRBJ2-1; a weak D match, TRBD1 (6 bases). This CDR3 has 13 amino acids. The germline V and J ends were trimmed by 1 base and 8 bases, with 9 bases remaining between them. The V gene's germline CDR1 is SGHAT and CDR2 FQNNGV. The CDR3 nucleotides read TGTGCCAGCAGCTTAGTCAGGGGCCATGAGCAGTTCTTC. Translation: CASSLVRGHEQFF.

The chain is built from TRBV24-1 and TRBJ2-1; the match to TRBD1 covers 9 bases. Germline V gene lookup returns CDR1 KGHDR and CDR2 SFDVKD. This CDR3 has 16 residues. The J segment lost 6 bases and the V segment lost 3 bases, leaving 8 bases of the junction unmatched. CDR3 region: CATSDPTGGGVNEQFF. DNA for the CDR3: TGTGCCACCAGTGATCCGACAGGGGGAGGGGTCAATGAGCAGTTCTTC.